Sequencing of this T cell receptor beta chain was carried out in a study of follicular helper T cells after annual influenza vaccination. Study outcomes and limitations: Day 7 ICOS+CD38+ clones were most often found later in ICOS-CD38- cTfh cells.

The table lists this clone with a few counts. Its antigen is not identified. Sequencing of TCRB used Survey level resolution. Sequencing was performed with immunoSEQ multiplex PCR; in TCRdb, only in-frame clones are kept and a portion is missing. The table has roughly 9,700 clones, over 65% seen once; the top ten hold about 0.4%. Time point denoted: 2015-2016 season, 7 days after influenza vaccination. Per time point, roughly 40-110 mL of blood was sampled. The CDR3 totals 13 residues. Trimming cost V 0 bases and J 2 bases, with 5 bases left between them. Germline V gene lookup returns CDR1 SGHNT and CDR2 YYREEE (reference sequence).

J is TRBJ2-5 and V is TRBV5-4; D is unresolved. The source material was CXCR5- memory CD4+ T cells sorted from blood, sampled 7 days after influenza vaccination. The TCR originated in an adult who received the influenza vaccine. CDR3 region: CASSLGPQETQYF. CDR3 sequence (DNA): TGTGCCAGCAGCTTGGGGCCACAAGAGACCCAGTACTTC.